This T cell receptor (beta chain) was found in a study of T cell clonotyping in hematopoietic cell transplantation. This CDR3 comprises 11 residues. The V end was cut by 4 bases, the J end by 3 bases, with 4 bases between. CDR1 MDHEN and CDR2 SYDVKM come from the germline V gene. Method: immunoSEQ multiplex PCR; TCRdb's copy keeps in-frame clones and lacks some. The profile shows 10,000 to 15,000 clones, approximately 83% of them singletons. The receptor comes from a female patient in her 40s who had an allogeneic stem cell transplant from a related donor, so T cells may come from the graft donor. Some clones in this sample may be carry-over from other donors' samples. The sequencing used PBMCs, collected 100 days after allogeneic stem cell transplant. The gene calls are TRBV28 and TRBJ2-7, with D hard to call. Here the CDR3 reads CASSSFYEQYF. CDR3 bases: TGTGCCAGCAGTTCCTTCTACGAGCAGTACTTC. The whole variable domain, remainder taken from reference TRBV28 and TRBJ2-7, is DVKVTQSSRYLVKRTGEKVFLECVQDMDHENMFWYRQDPGLGLRLIYFSYDVKMKEKGDIPEGYSVSREKKERFSLILESASTNQTSMYLCASSSFYEQYFGPGTRLTVT.